This T cell receptor beta chain was found in a study of T-cell reconstitution after alpha-beta-depleted transplantation in children. Notes on the study in general: Expanded clones from the graft, numbering several hundred, reportedly supplied alpha-beta T cells about two months after transplant. The study traced high day-60 TCRbeta diversity in some patients to surviving recipient T cells and thymic progenitors.

This clonotype was seen a handful of times. Its antigen is not identified. Unmatched junction bases numbered 8, after V lost 6 bases and J lost 5 bases. The CDR3 runs to 14 residues. As it was prepared, the TCRbeta library received unique molecular identifiers. MiXCR was run by TCRdb on the PCR reads, yielding one entry per CDR3 protein. The sample records some 290,000 distinct CDR3 sequences, about a quarter being singletons. The chain joins TRBV12-3 or TRBV12-4 to TRBJ2-7; 9 bases are shared with TRBD2. Specimen: PBMCs, mostly from graft donor cells, collected 180 days after TCRalphabeta/CD19-depleted stem cell transplant. This TCR derives from a male patient under 18 who had a stem cell transplant for acute lymphoblastic leukemia, so the T cells may come from the graft donor. In DNA, the CDR3 is TGTGCCAGCAGCGCGAGCGGGGGGTGGAACGAGCAGTACTTC. Amino acids: CASSASGGWNEQYF.